This entry concerns a single T cell receptor (beta chain). Its antigen is as yet unknown. Germline trimming cut 2 bases from V and 7 bases from J; bases unmatched to any gene: 8. Germline-derived CDR1 and CDR2 are MNHEY and SMNVEV (reference sequence). This CDR3 spans 15 amino acids. Assay used: immunoSEQ multiplex PCR; TCRdb lists only in-frame clones, some missing. The repertoire has 70,000 to 85,000 clones, 80% to 85% of them found once; the top ten carry less than 5.5%. The sample belongs to a study of PD-L1 blockade in urothelial cancer. Study details: It was at 3 weeks (second dose) and 6 weeks after treatment start that blood was analyzed. Among blood samples, the median T cell count was some 140,000. Study conclusions and caveats: Pretreatment peripheral blood TCR clonality that fell below the median predicted better survival among the patients studied. Greater 3-week expansion of tumor-associated blood clones was recorded for durable-benefit patients.

The receptor was derived from a man in his 70s with urothelial cancer. The sequenced sample was PBMCs, obtained around atezolizumab (anti-PD-L1) treatment. This chain links TRBV27 with TRBJ2-1, with 7 bases matching TRBD2. CDR3 residues: CASSLEGGPVNEQFF. CDR3 sequence (DNA): TGTGCCAGCAGTTTAGAGGGAGGGCCTGTGAATGAGCAGTTCTTC.